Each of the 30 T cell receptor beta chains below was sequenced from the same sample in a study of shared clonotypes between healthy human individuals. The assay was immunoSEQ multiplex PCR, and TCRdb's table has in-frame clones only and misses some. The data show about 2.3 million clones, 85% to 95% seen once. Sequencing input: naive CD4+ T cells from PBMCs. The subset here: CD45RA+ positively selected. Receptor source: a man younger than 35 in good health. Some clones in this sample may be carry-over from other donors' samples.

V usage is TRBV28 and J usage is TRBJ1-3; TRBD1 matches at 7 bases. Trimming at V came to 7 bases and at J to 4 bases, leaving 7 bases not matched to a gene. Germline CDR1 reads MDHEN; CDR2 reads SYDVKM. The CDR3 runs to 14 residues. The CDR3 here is CASNEGAKGNTIYF. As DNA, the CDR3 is TGTGCCAGCAATGAGGGGGCCAAGGGAAACACCATATATTTT.

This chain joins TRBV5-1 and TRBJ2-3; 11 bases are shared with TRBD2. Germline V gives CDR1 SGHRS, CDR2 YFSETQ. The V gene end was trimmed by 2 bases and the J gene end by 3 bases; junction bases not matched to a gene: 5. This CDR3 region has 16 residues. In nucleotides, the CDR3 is TGCGCCAGCAGCTTCACTAGCGGGAGCGTGACAGATACGCAGTATTTT. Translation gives CASSFTSGSVTDTQYF.

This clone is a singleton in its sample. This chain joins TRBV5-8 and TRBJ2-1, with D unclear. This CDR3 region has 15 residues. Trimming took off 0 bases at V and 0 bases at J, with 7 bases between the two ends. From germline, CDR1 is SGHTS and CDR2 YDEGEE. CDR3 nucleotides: TGTGCCAGCAGCTTGGGACGGAGCTCCTACAATGAGCAGTTCTTC. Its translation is CASSLGRSSYNEQFF.

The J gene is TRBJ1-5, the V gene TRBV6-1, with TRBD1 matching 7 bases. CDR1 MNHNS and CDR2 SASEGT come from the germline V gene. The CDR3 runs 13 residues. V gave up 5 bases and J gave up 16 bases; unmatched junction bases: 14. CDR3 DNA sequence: TGTGCCAGCAGTCACTCAAGTACAGGGGAGATCCATTTT. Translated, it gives CASSHSSTGEIHF.

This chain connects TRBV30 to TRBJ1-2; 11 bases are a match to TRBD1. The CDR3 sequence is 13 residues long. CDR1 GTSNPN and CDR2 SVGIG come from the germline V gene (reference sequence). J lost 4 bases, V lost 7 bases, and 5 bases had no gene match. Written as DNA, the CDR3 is TGTGCCTACAACGGACAGGGGGCCTATGGCTACACCTTC. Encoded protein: CAYNGQGAYGYTF.

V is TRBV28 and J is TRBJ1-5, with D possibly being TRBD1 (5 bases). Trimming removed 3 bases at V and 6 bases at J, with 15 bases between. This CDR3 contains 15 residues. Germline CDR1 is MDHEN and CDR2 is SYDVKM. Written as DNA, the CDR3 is TGTGCCAGCAGTTTTTCGGGGCCTCGGGGTCAGCCCCAGCATTTT. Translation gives CASSFSGPRGQPQHF.

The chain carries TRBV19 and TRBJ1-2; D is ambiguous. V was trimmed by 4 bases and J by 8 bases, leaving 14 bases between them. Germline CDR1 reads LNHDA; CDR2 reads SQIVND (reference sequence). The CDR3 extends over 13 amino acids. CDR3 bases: TGTGCCAGTAGTACCATGGGTCTCGAGGGCTACACCTTC. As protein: CASSTMGLEGYTF.

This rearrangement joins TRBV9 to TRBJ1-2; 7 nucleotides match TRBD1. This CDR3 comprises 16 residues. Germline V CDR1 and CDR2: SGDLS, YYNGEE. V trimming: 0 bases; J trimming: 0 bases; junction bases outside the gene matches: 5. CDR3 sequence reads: CASSVGGTEANYGYTF. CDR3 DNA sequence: TGTGCCAGCAGCGTAGGTGGGACAGAAGCTAACTATGGCTACACCTTC.

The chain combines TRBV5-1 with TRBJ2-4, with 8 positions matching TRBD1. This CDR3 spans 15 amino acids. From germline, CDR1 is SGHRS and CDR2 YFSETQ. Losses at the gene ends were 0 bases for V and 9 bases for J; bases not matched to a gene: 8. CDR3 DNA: TGCGCCAGCAGCTTGGCAGGACAGGGTTTTAGCATTCAGTACTTC. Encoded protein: CASSLAGQGFSIQYF.

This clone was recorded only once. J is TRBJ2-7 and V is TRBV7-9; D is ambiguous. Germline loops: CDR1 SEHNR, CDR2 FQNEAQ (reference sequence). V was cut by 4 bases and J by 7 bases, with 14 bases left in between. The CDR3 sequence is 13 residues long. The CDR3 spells CASSSMQAAEQYF. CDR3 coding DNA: TGTGCCAGCAGCTCCATGCAGGCGGCAGAGCAGTACTTC.

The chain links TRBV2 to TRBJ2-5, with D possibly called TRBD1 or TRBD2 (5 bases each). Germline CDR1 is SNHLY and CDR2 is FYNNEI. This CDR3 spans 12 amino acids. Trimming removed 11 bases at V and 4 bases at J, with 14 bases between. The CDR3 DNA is TGTGCCTACGGGACCTTCGGAGAGACCCAGTACTTC. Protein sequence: CAYGTFGETQYF.

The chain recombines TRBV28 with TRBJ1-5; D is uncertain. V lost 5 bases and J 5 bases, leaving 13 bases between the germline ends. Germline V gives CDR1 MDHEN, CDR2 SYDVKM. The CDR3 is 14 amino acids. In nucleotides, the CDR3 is TGTGCCAGCAGTCCCGGCGGGGTATATCAGCCCCAGCATTTT. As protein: CASSPGGVYQPQHF.

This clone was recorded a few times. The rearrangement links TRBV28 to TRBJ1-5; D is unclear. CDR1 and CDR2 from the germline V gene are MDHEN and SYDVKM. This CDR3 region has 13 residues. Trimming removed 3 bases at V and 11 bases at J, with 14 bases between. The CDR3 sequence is CASSLAALPAQHF. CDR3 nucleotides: TGTGCCAGCAGTTTGGCGGCTCTGCCGGCCCAGCATTTT. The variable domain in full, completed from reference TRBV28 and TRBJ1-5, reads DVKVTQSSRYLVKRTGEKVFLECVQDMDHENMFWYRQDPGLGLRLIYFSYDVKMKEKGDIPEGYSVSREKKERFSLILESASTNQTSMYLCASSLAALPAQHFGDGTRLSIL.

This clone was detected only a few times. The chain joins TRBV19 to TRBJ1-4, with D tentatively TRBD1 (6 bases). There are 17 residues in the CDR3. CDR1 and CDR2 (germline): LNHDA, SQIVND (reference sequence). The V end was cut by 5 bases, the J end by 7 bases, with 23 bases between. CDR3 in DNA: TGTGCCAGTAGTCCGACGGGACACCGATTCGCAGGTGAAAAACTGTTTTTT. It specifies CASSPTGHRFAGEKLFF. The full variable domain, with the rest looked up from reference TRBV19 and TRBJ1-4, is DGGITQSPKYLFRKEGQNVTLSCEQNLNHDAMYWYRQDPGQGLRLIYYSQIVNDFQKGDIAEGYSVSREKKESFPLTVTSAQKNPTAFYLCASSPTGHRFAGEKLFFGSGTQLSVL.

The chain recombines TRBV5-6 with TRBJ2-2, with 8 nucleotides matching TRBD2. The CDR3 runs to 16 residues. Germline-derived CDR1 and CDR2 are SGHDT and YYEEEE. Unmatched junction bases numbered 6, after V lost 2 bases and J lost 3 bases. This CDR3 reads CASSFLPAGDTGELFF. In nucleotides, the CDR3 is TGTGCCAGCAGCTTTCTGCCAGCGGGAGACACCGGGGAGCTGTTTTTT.

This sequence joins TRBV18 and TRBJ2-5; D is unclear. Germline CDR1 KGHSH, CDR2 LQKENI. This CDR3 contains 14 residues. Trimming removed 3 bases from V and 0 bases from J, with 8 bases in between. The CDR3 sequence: CASSPAVYQETQYF. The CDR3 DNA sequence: TGTGCCAGCTCACCGGCAGTGTACCAAGAGACCCAGTACTTC.

DNA of the CDR3: TGTGCCAGCAGTTTTTCGGCGAGCTCCTACAATGAGCAGTTCTTC. It specifies CASSFSASSYNEQFF. The rearrangement links TRBV28 to TRBJ2-1; the D is unclear. The germline V gene encodes CDR1 MDHEN and CDR2 SYDVKM. The V gene lost 3 bases and the J gene lost 0 bases, with 9 bases spanning the gap. This CDR3 contains 15 residues.

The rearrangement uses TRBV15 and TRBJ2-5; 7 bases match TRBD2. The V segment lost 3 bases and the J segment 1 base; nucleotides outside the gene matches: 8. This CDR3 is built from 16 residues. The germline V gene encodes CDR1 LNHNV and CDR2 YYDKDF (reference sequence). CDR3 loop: CATSRVLGGTQETQYF. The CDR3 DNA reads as TGTGCCACCAGCAGGGTTCTGGGGGGGACCCAAGAGACCCAGTACTTC.

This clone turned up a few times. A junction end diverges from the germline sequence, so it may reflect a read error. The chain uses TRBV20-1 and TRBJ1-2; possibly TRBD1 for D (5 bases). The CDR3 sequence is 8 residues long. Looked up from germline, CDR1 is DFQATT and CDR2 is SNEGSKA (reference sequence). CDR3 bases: TGCAGTGCTAGTCTCAGGGTCTTC. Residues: CSASLRVF.

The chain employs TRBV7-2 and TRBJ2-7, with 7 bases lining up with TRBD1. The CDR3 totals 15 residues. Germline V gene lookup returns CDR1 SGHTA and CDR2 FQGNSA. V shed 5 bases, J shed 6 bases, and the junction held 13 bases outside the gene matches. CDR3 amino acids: CASSEGPSPGGEQYF. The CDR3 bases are TGTGCCAGCAGCGAAGGGCCGTCCCCAGGGGGCGAGCAGTACTTC.

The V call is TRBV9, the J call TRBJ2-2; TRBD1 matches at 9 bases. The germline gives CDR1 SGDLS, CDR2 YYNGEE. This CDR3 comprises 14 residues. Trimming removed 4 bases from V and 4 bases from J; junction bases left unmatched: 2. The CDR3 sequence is CASSKTGGTGELFF. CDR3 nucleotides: TGTGCCAGCAGCAAGACAGGGGGCACCGGGGAGCTGTTTTTT.

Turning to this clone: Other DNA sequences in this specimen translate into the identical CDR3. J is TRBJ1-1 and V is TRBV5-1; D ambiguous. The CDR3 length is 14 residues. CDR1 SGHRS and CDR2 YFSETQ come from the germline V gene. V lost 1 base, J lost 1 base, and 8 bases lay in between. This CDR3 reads CASSLTPGNTEAFF. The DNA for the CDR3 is TGCGCCAGCAGCTTGACCCCAGGGAACACTGAAGCTTTCTTT.

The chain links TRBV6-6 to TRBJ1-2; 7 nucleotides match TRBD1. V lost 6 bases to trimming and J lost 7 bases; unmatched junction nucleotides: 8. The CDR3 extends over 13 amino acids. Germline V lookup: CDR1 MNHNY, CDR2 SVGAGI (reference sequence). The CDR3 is CASSLRQGPGYTF. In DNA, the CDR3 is TGTGCCAGCAGCCTCAGACAGGGCCCTGGCTACACCTTC.

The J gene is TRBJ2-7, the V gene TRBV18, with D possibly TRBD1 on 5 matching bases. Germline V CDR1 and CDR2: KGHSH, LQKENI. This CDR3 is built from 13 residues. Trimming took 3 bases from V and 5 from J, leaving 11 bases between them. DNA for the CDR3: TGTGCCAGCTCACCCACGCTAGGGGACGAGCAGTACTTC. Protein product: CASSPTLGDEQYF.

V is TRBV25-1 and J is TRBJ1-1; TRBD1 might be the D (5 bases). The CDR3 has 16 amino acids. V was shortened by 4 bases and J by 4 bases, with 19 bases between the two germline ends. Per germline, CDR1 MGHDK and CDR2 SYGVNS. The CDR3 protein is CASSGFPGGGGTEAFF. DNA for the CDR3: TGTGCCAGCAGTGGCTTTCCTGGCGGGGGAGGCACTGAAGCTTTCTTT. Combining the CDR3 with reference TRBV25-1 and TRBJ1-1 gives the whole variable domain EADIYQTPRYLVIGTGKKITLECSQTMGHDKMYWYQQDPGMELHLIHYSYGVNSTEKGDLSSESTVSRIRTEHFPLTLESARPSHTSQYLCASSGFPGGGGTEAFFGQGTRLTVV.

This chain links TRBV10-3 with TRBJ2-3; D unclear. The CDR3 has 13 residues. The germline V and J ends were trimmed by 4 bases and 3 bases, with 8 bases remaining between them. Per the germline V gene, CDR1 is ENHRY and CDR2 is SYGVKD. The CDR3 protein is CAISVSRTDTQYF. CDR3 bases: TGTGCCATCAGTGTCTCAAGGACAGATACGCAGTATTTT.

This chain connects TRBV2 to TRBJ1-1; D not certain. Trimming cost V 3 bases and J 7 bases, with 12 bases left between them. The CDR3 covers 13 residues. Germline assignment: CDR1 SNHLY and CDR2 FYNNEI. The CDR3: CASSEVQVVEAFF. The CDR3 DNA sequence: TGTGCCAGCAGTGAGGTGCAGGTAGTTGAAGCTTTCTTT.

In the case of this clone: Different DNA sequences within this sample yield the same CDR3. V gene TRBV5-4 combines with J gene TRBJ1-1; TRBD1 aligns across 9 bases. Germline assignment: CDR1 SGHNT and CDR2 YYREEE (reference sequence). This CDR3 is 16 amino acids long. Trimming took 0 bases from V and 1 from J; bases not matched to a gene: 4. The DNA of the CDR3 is TGTGCCAGCAGCTTGGGGGGACAGGGACGGAACACTGAAGCTTTCTTT. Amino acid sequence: CASSLGGQGRNTEAFF.

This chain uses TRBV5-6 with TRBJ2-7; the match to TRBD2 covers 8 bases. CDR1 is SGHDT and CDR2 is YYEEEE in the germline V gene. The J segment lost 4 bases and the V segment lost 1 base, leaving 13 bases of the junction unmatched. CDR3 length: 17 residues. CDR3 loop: CASSLFGQAGERYEQYF. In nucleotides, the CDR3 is TGTGCCAGCAGCTTGTTCGGCCAAGCGGGAGAACGTTACGAGCAGTACTTC.

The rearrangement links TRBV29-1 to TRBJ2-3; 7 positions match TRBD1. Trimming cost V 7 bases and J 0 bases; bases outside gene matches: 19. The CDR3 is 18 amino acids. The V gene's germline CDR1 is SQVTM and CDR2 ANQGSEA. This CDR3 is CSATDRPGGGPSTDTQYF. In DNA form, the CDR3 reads TGCAGCGCTACGGACAGGCCAGGTGGAGGCCCTAGCACAGATACGCAGTATTTT.